This T cell receptor beta chain was identified during a study of shared clonotypes between healthy human individuals. Deep-level settings were used for running the assay. As originally analysed: Because ImmunoSEQ provided only junction sequences with no quality scores, the filtering differed. Here immunoSEQ multiplex PCR was the method, and the copy in TCRdb shows in-frame clones only, minus some. The V and J calls and clone size were taken over from that table, and D and trimming were inferred from the DNA. The table lists 2 million to 3 million clones, around nine tenths of them singletons. What was sequenced was naive CD4+ T cells sorted from blood. Subset noted: CD45RA+ positively selected. The clonotype originates from a man younger than 30 in good health.

The CDR3 DNA follows: TGTGCCAGCTCCCGCGGGGCGGGAGGAGGAAGAAATGAGCAGTTCTTC. Protein: CASSRGAGGGRNEQFF. The chain uses TRBV18 and TRBJ2-1, with 8 positions matching TRBD2. This CDR3 has 16 residues. Germline loops: CDR1 KGHSH, CDR2 LQKENI. V lost 6 bases and J lost 7; bases outside the gene matches: 14.